This entry concerns a single T cell receptor (beta chain). Germline loops: CDR1 SGHNT, CDR2 YYREEE (reference sequence). The CDR3 covers 13 residues. Deletions cut 4 bases from V and 4 bases from J, with 11 bases between. This specimen belongs to a study of blood T cell repertoires in COVID-19. Sequenced by immunoSEQ multiplex PCR; TCRdb stores in-frame clones only, minus some. This table holds approximately 70,000 clones, 80% to 95% found once. This sequence originates from an older woman with active COVID-19. The specimen was peripheral blood. V usage is TRBV5-4 and J usage is TRBJ2-5; the D is unclear. Here the CDR3 reads CASSLDRGETQYF. In DNA form, the CDR3 reads TGTGCCAGCAGCCTGGACCGAGGAGAGACCCAGTACTTC.